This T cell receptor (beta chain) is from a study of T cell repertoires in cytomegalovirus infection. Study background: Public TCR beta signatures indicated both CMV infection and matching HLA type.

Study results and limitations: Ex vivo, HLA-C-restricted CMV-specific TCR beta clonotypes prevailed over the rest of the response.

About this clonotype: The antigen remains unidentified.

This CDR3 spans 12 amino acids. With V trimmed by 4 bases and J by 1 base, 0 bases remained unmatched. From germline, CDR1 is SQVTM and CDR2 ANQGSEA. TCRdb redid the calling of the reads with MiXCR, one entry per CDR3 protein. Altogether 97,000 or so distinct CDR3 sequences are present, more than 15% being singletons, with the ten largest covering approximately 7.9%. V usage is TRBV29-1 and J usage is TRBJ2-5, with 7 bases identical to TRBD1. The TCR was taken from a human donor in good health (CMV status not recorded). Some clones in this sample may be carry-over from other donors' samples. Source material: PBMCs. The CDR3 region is CSVAGGQETQYF. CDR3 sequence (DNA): TGCAGCGTTGCAGGGGGCCAAGAGACCCAGTACTTC.